The 14 T cell receptor beta chains below were found in one sample sequenced in a study of human T cells and chemical hapten exposure. Time point of the sample: patch test 1, 2 weeks after DPC sensitization. Specified treatment: therapeutic diphenylcyclopropenone sensitization with weekly scalp DPC. TCRdb processed the RACE reads anew with MiXCR; each CDR3 protein has one entry. Of just over 80,000 distinct CDR3 sequences listed, about 10% are singletons. The input for sequencing was whole blood, taken in connection with sensitization to the hapten diphenylcyclopropenone (DPC). The receptors were sampled from a woman aged 45-59 years with alopecia areata. Some clones in this sample may be carry-over from other donors' samples.

This clonotype was seen repeatedly, ten times or more. The rearrangement links TRBV7-9 to TRBJ2-5, with D possibly being TRBD1 (5 bases). In germline, CDR1 is SEHNR, CDR2 FQNEAQ (reference sequence). This CDR3 spans 14 amino acids. The germline V and J ends were trimmed by 2 bases and 3 bases, with 10 bases remaining between them. The CDR3 loop reads CASSLRGYEETQYF. The CDR3 nucleotides are TGTGCCAGCAGCTTAAGGGGCTATGAAGAGACCCAGTACTTC.

The sample holds a few counts of this clonotype. The chain recombines TRBV7-2 with TRBJ2-1, with 13 bases identical to TRBD2. The CDR3 extends over 15 amino acids. Germline loops: CDR1 SGHTA, CDR2 FQGNSA. The ends lost 1 base at V and 9 bases at J; junction bases unmatched: 3. DNA for the CDR3: TGTGCCAGCAGCTTAGAAACTAGCGGGAGGGGTGAGCAGTTCTTC. Translation gives CASSLETSGRGEQFF.

This clonotype appeared a few times. The rearrangement links TRBV20-1 to TRBJ2-5; D uncertain. Germline CDR1 and CDR2: DFQATT and SNEGSKA (reference sequence). CDR3 size: 12 residues. The V end was cut by 6 bases, the J end by 0 bases, with 8 bases between. The CDR3 region is CSADNDQETQYF. The CDR3 DNA follows: TGCAGTGCAGACAATGACCAAGAGACCCAGTACTTC.

This clonotype was seen repeatedly, ten times or more. The chain couples TRBV28 to TRBJ1-2; D gene ambiguous. Looked up from germline, CDR1 is MDHEN and CDR2 is SYDVKM. Trimming took off 9 bases at V and 4 bases at J, with 12 bases between the two ends. This CDR3 region has 12 residues. CDR3 sequence (DNA): TGTGCCAGTTGGGTCGCCTCCTATGGCTACACCTTC. It is translated as CASWVASYGYTF.

The CDR3 DNA sequence: TGTGCCAGCATTAACCTGGGGAGAAAAGCTTTCTTT. Its protein product is CASINLGRKAFF. The chain joins TRBV28 to TRBJ1-1; D gene ambiguous. Germline V gene sequence: CDR1 MDHEN, CDR2 SYDVKM. Trimming pared 7 bases from V and 9 bases from J, leaving 15 bases between. The CDR3 has 12 residues.

This clonotype was detected ten times or more. This chain joins TRBV28 and TRBJ2-5, with TRBD1 matching 7 bases. Germline-derived CDR1 and CDR2 are MDHEN and SYDVKM. Unmatched junction bases numbered 4, after V lost 6 bases and J lost 3 bases. The CDR3 has 13 amino acids. CDR3 coding DNA: TGTGCCAGCAGGCGAGGGGGCGAAGAGACCCAGTACTTC. Encoded protein: CASRRGGEETQYF.

The gene calls are TRBV7-2 and TRBJ2-5; a weak D match, TRBD2 (5 bases). The germline V gene encodes CDR1 SGHTA and CDR2 FQGNSA. Trimming took 1 base from V and 3 from J, leaving 12 bases between them. CDR3 length: 15 residues. The CDR3 DNA reads TGTGCCAGCAGCTTAGGGAGGATCCTGGAAGAGACCCAGTACTTC. Translated: CASSLGRILEETQYF.

Written as DNA, the CDR3 is TGCAGCGTTCAATCTAGCGGCTCCTACAATGAGCAGTTCTTC. It encodes CSVQSSGSYNEQFF. The chain carries TRBV29-1 and TRBJ2-1; 7 bases are a match to TRBD2. V was pared by 5 bases and J by 0 bases, with 4 bases of the junction left unmatched. Germline V gives CDR1 SQVTM, CDR2 ANQGSEA. The CDR3 has 14 residues.

The chain uses TRBV5-1 and TRBJ2-2; D is unclear. Trimming took off 1 base at V and 0 bases at J, with 7 bases between the two ends. The germline gives CDR1 SGHRS, CDR2 YFSETQ. The length of the CDR3 is 15 residues. The CDR3 region is CASSLQEPNTGELFF. The CDR3 region has the DNA TGCGCCAGCAGCTTGCAGGAACCGAACACCGGGGAGCTGTTTTTT. Based on the CDR3 plus reference TRBV5-1 and TRBJ2-2, the full variable domain is KAGVTQTPRYLIKTRGQQVTLSCSPISGHRSVSWYQQTPGQGLQFLFEYFSETQRNKGNFPGRFSGRQFSNSRSEMNVSTLELGDSALYLCASSLQEPNTGELFFGEGSRLTVL.

Ten or more counts support this clonotype. The gene calls are TRBV6-6 and TRBJ1-6, with D possibly matching TRBD1 (6 bases). Trimming removed 5 bases from V and 8 bases from J, with 13 bases in between. Germline loops: CDR1 MNHNY, CDR2 SVGAGI (reference sequence). The CDR3 contains 14 residues. CDR3 bases: TGTGCCAGCAGTCAAAGGGGGGACGATTCACCCCTCCACTTT. Protein: CASSQRGDDSPLHF.

In nucleotides, the CDR3 is TGTGCCAGCTCCCCTGCAACGAACACTGAAGCTTTCTTT. This codes for CASSPATNTEAFF. The chain links TRBV18 to TRBJ1-1; D is uncertain. With 6 bases removed from V and 1 base from J, the gap between germline ends came to 9 bases. This CDR3 spans 13 amino acids. CDR1 KGHSH and CDR2 LQKENI come from the germline V gene.

The table lists this clonotype with a few counts. The J gene is TRBJ2-3, the V gene TRBV12-3 or TRBV12-4; 13 nucleotides agree with TRBD2. The CDR3 runs 16 residues. The trim removed 5 bases at V and 4 bases at J, leaving 6 bases unmatched. CDR3 sequence (DNA): TGTGCCAGCAGTCTACGGACTAGCGGGAGCGCAGATACGCAGTATTTT. Protein sequence: CASSLRTSGSADTQYF.

This clonotype was found many times. V usage is TRBV18 and J usage is TRBJ1-1; TRBD1 aligns across 7 bases. J lost 1 base, V lost 3 bases, and 2 bases had no gene match. The CDR3 has 14 residues. Germline V gene data show CDR1 as KGHSH and CDR2 as LQKENI. The CDR3 DNA is TGTGCCAGCTCACCGGACAGGAAGAACACTGAAGCTTTCTTT. It yields the protein CASSPDRKNTEAFF.

V and J are TRBV7-8 and TRBJ2-1; D gene ambiguous. With 1 base removed from V and 4 bases from J, the gap between germline ends came to 5 bases. This CDR3 has 13 residues. CDR1 and CDR2 from the germline V gene are SGHVS and FQNEAQ. CDR3 amino acids: CASSLVHYNEQFF. The CDR3 DNA reads TGTGCCAGCAGCTTAGTCCATTACAATGAGCAGTTCTTC.